These T cell receptor beta chains were read from a single sample in a study of blood T cell repertoires in COVID-19. Repertoires were generated with immunoSEQ multiplex PCR, while TCRdb's copy carries only in-frame clones and drops some. Seen here are 200,000 to 250,000 clones, about 85% observed once, and the top ten hold less than 14%. Sequences were obtained from PBMCs or T cells enriched from blood (not recorded which). Receptors originate from a man aged 25-40 years who had recovered from COVID-19. Each CDR3 is given with its conserved first and last residue. The order of the fields is J gene, clone size, D gene, V gene, CDR3 protein, CDR3 DNA. A D gene is named only where the DNA matches it firmly. Size values are once, few and many counts, or a class for expanded clones, and some rows have none.

TRBJ1-1 | NA | NA | TRBV12-3/TRBV12-4 | CASTGYTEAFF | TGTGCCAGCACGGGATATACTGAAGCTTTCTTT
TRBJ2-7 | NA | NA | TRBV5-1 | CASSPGSSYEQYF | TGCGCCAGCAGCCCGGGGTCGTCCTACGAGCAGTACTTC
TRBJ2-3 | NA | TRBD2 | TRBV5-1 | CASSGTSPDTQYF | TGCGCCAGCAGCGGGACTAGCCCGGATACGCAGTATTTT
TRBJ1-5 | NA | NA | TRBV11-3 | CASSLVRRVKTEPLRPQHF | TGTGCCAGCAGCTTAGTGCGGAGAGTCAAGACGGAGCCGCTGCGGCCCCAGCATTTT
TRBJ1-6 | NA | NA | TRBV6-5 | CASSYSGVGNSPLHF | TGTGCCAGCAGTTACTCAGGGGTGGGGAATTCACCCCTCCACTTT
TRBJ2-2 | NA | NA | TRBV27 | CASSLAGYTGELFF | TGTGCCAGCAGTTTGGCAGGGTACACCGGGGAGCTGTTTTTT
TRBJ2-7 | NA | NA | TRBV13 | CASSTEAVGTGNLYEQYF | TGTGCCAGCAGCACCGAAGCCGTAGGAACAGGGAACTTATACGAGCAGTACTTC
TRBJ2-7 | once | NA | TRBV27 | CASSLKFDRHNSYEQYF | TGTGCCAGCAGTTTAAAGTTCGACAGGCACAACTCCTACGAGCAGTACTTC
TRBJ2-1 | NA | NA | TRBV27 | CASSLGGYNEQFF | TGTGCCAGCAGTCTAGGGGGTTACAATGAGCAGTTCTTC
TRBJ1-2 | NA | NA | TRBV28 | CASSLGGGPANYGYTF | TGTGCCAGCAGTTTAGGCGGGGGCCCAGCAAACTATGGCTACACCTTC
TRBJ2-1 | NA | NA | TRBV24-1 | CATSDPTRSPFGEQFF | TGTGCCACCAGTGACCCGACTAGAAGCCCTTTTGGTGAGCAGTTCTTC
TRBJ2-3 | once | NA | TRBV28 | CASRTRADTQYF | TGTGCCAGCCGTACTAGAGCAGATACGCAGTATTTT
TRBJ1-2 | NA | NA | TRBV7-9 | CASSGYRQAGYGYTF | TGTGCCAGCAGCGGATATCGACAGGCGGGCTATGGCTACACCTTC
TRBJ2-2 | NA | TRBD2 | TRBV30 | CAWTGGRQLFF | TGTGCCTGGACCGGGGGGAGGCAGCTGTTTTTT
TRBJ1-6 | once | TRBD1 | TRBV6-5 | CASSTTGVYNSPLHF | TGTGCCAGCAGTACGACAGGGGTTTATAATTCACCCCTCCACTTT
TRBJ2-6 | NA | NA | TRBV6-5 | CASGSDSSGANVLTF | TGTGCCAGCGGCTCGGACAGCTCTGGGGCCAACGTCCTGACTTTC
TRBJ2-3 | NA | TRBD2 | TRBV30 | CAWRAGSSDTQYF | TGTGCCTGGAGAGCGGGGTCCTCAGATACGCAGTATTTT
TRBJ2-1 | NA | TRBD2 | TRBV7-2 | CASSLVGGRAHNEQFF | TGTGCCAGCAGCTTAGTGGGTGGGAGGGCCCACAATGAGCAGTTCTTC
TRBJ2-7 | once | NA | TRBV6-1 | CASSEVGYEQYF | TGTGCCAGCAGTGAAGTCGGCTACGAGCAGTACTTC
TRBJ2-1 | NA | NA | TRBV6-5 | CASRITTSSYNEQFF | TGTGCCAGCAGAATCACTACGAGCTCCTACAATGAGCAGTTCTTC
TRBJ1-3 | NA | TRBD1 | TRBV28 | CASSLRGGPGNTIYF | TGTGCCAGCAGTTTGAGAGGGGGCCCTGGAAACACCATATATTTT
TRBJ2-5 | NA | TRBD2 | TRBV7-6 | CASSAHPGLAGRQETQYF | TGTGCCAGCAGCGCCCACCCGGGACTAGCGGGCAGGCAAGAGACCCAGTACTTC
TRBJ1-2 | NA | TRBD1 | TRBV12-3/TRBV12-4 | CASSEQGYGYTF | TGTGCCAGCAGTGAACAGGGGTATGGCTACACCTTC
TRBJ1-5 | NA | NA | TRBV7-2 | CASSQPPGGSNQPQHF | TGTGCCAGCAGCCAACCCCCCGGGGGGAGCAATCAGCCCCAGCATTTT
TRBJ1-2 | NA | TRBD1 | TRBV5-1 | CASSSSPGTGPYGYTF | TGCGCCAGCAGCTCTTCTCCCGGGACAGGGCCCTATGGCTACACCTTC
TRBJ2-7 | NA | TRBD2 | TRBV6-2/TRBV6-3 | CASSGLAGGPNEQYF | TGTGCCAGCAGCGGACTAGCGGGAGGGCCCAACGAGCAGTACTTC
TRBJ1-2 | few | NA | TRBV30 | CAWSPQGIYGYTF | TGTGCCTGGAGCCCCCAGGGCATCTATGGCTACACCTTC
TRBJ1-2 | NA | TRBD1 | TRBV4-1 | CASSHRDRGHYGYTF | TGCGCCAGCAGCCACCGGGACAGGGGCCACTATGGCTACACCTTC
TRBJ2-3 | NA | TRBD1 | TRBV3-1/TRBV3-2 | CASSPRDRRDTQYF | TGTGCCAGCAGCCCAAGGGACAGAAGAGATACGCAGTATTTT
TRBJ1-6 | NA | NA | TRBV2 | CASSQGSSYNSPLHF | TGTGCCAGCAGCCAGGGGAGCTCCTATAATTCACCCCTCCACTTT
TRBJ1-4 | NA | NA | TRBV28 | CASSLPIAKLFF | TGTGCCAGCAGCCTTCCTATAGCAAAACTGTTTTTT
TRBJ1-3 | NA | NA | TRBV7-2 | CASSPLQAGNTIYF | TGTGCCAGCAGCCCCCTCCAGGCTGGAAACACCATATATTTT
TRBJ1-2 | NA | NA | TRBV6-5 | CASSPDSNYGYTF | TGTGCCAGCAGCCCGGACAGTAACTATGGCTACACCTTC
TRBJ1-1 | NA | TRBD1 | TRBV29-1 | CSVEDPDRGAEAFF | TGCAGCGTTGAAGACCCCGACAGGGGTGCTGAAGCTTTCTTT
TRBJ2-7 | NA | TRBD1 | TRBV7-2 | CASRIDRVDEQYF | TGTGCCAGCAGGATCGACAGGGTGGACGAGCAGTACTTC
TRBJ2-3 | few | NA | TRBV5-4 | CASSPTSLGDTQYF | TGTGCCAGCAGCCCCACTAGCCTGGGAGATACGCAGTATTTT
TRBJ1-2 | NA | NA | TRBV4-3 | CASSQGIGWANYGYTF | TGCGCCAGCAGCCAGGGCATCGGTTGGGCTAACTATGGCTACACCTTC
TRBJ2-7 | NA | TRBD1 | TRBV30 | CAWSPTGNEQYF | TGTGCCTGGAGTCCGACAGGGAACGAGCAGTACTTC
TRBJ1-6 | NA | TRBD1 | TRBV5-6 | CASGPGTVYNSPLHF | TGTGCCAGCGGGCCCGGGACAGTCTATAATTCACCCCTCCACTTT
TRBJ2-2 | NA | NA | TRBV24-1 | CATSDSSGTGELFF | TGTGCCACCAGTGATTCTTCGGGGACCGGGGAGCTGTTTTTT
TRBJ2-3 | few | TRBD2 | TRBV6-5 | CASSSGTSVITDTQYF | TGTGCCAGCAGTTCCGGGACTAGCGTTATTACAGATACGCAGTATTTT
TRBJ1-3 | NA | NA | TRBV25-1 | CASSEPQGFGNTIYF | TGTGCCAGCAGTGAGCCTCAGGGTTTCGGAAACACCATATATTTT
TRBJ2-7 | few | TRBD1 | TRBV7-8 | CASSLAGTAPYEQYF | TGTGCCAGCAGCTTGGCCGGGACAGCTCCCTACGAGCAGTACTTC
TRBJ2-7 | NA | NA | TRBV2 | CASREEGATGSYEQYF | TGTGCCAGCAGGGAGGAGGGGGCTACCGGTAGCTACGAGCAGTACTTC
TRBJ2-7 | few | TRBD2 | TRBV5-4 | CASSDTGTRTYEQYF | TGTGCCAGCAGCGACACCGGGACTAGGACCTACGAGCAGTACTTC
TRBJ1-2 | few | NA | TRBV19 | CASSIGSAGGYTF | TGTGCCAGTAGTATAGGGTCCGCGGGAGGCTACACCTTC
TRBJ2-7 | NA | TRBD2 | TRBV18 | CASSPSLAISYEQYF | TGTGCCAGCTCACCATCACTAGCGATCTCCTACGAGCAGTACTTC
TRBJ2-7 | NA | TRBD1 | TRBV10-3 | CATLPTDRPNSYEQYF | TGTGCCACCCTCCCGACGGACAGGCCAAATTCCTACGAGCAGTACTTC
TRBJ1-2 | NA | NA | TRBV29-1 | CSVESAAGVNYGYTF | TGCAGCGTTGAATCTGCGGCAGGGGTTAACTATGGCTACACCTTC
TRBJ1-5 | NA | NA | TRBV28 | CASSLTAARLRNQPQHF | TGTGCCAGCAGTTTAACTGCCGCTAGGTTAAGAAATCAGCCCCAGCATTTT
TRBJ1-2 | NA | TRBD1 | TRBV11-3 | CAKRAGQVKGDYGYTF | TGTGCCAAGAGGGCGGGACAGGTGAAGGGGGACTATGGCTACACCTTC